Listed below are T cell receptor beta chains from one sample, sequenced in a study of identical twins. TCRdb independently ran MiXCR on the 5' RACE reads; one entry per CDR3 protein. The data show about 730,000 distinct CDR3 sequences, with around 20% seen just once and 4.3% held by the top ten. These data also featured in a second study, about T cells expressing NK-cell markers.

Source material: PBMCs. The receptors derive from a woman younger than 30 in good health. CDR3s include the opening cysteine and the closing phenylalanine or tryptophan. A D gene is named only where the DNA matches it firmly. Clone size, where shown, is once, few, many, or a class for clones that have expanded.

J	D	V	size	CDR3	DNA
TRBJ2-1	TRBD2	TRBV7-3	once	CASSLMSSSGGIYNEQFF	TGTGCCAGCAGCTTAATGTCTTCGAGCGGGGGAATTTACAATGAGCAGTTCTTC
TRBJ2-3	NA	TRBV20-1	few	CSASRFAATSTDTQYF	TGCAGTGCTAGCCGGTTTGCAGCGACTAGCACAGATACGCAGTATTTT
TRBJ2-2	NA	TRBV7-6	few	CASSVRITGELFF	TGTGCCAGCAGCGTTAGAATCACCGGGGAGCTGTTTTTT
TRBJ1-1	TRBD1	TRBV7-9	NA	CASSLTGETEAFF	TGTGCCAGCAGTCTTACAGGGGAGACTGAAGCTTTCTTT
TRBJ2-1	NA	TRBV9	NA	CASSGVSSYNEQFF	TGTGCCAGCAGCGGGGTAAGCTCCTACAATGAGCAGTTCTTC
TRBJ2-2	NA	TRBV5-1	NA	CASSLERLNTGELFF	TGCGCCAGCAGCTTGGAGCGTCTTAACACCGGGGAGCTGTTTTTT
TRBJ2-1	NA	TRBV20-1	NA	CSARTWDSLTNEQFF	TGCAGTGCTAGAACGTGGGACTCCCTCACCAATGAGCAGTTCTTC
TRBJ2-3	NA	TRBV20-1	NA	CSAPTGGLSTDTQYF	TGCAGTGCTCCCACCGGAGGACTTAGCACAGATACGCAGTATTTT
TRBJ1-5	TRBD1	TRBV12-3/TRBV12-4	NA	CASSRGQGVSSNQPQHF	TGTGCCAGCAGTCGGGGACAGGGCGTATCTAGCAATCAGCCCCAGCATTTT
TRBJ2-1	NA	TRBV20-1	few	CSARDPGRGINEQFF	TGCAGTGCTAGAGATCCAGGCAGGGGTATCAATGAGCAGTTCTTC
TRBJ2-7	TRBD1	TRBV27	few	CASSRTGGAHEQYF	TGTGCCAGCAGTAGGACAGGGGGCGCACACGAGCAGTACTTC
TRBJ1-1	NA	TRBV12-3/TRBV12-4	few	CASSPPDGRTEAFF	TGTGCCAGCAGTCCCCCGGACGGGAGGACTGAAGCTTTCTTT
TRBJ2-7	TRBD1	TRBV24-1	NA	CATRSPGQGSYEQYF	TGTGCCACCAGAAGCCCGGGACAGGGCTCCTACGAGCAGTACTTC
TRBJ2-1	NA	TRBV15	few	CATSPNGGEQFF	TGTGCCACCAGCCCGAACGGGGGTGAGCAGTTCTTC
TRBJ2-2	NA	TRBV12-3/TRBV12-4	NA	CASSLRGAQNTGELFF	TGTGCCAGCAGTTTACGGGGGGCGCAGAACACCGGGGAGCTGTTTTTT
TRBJ1-3	NA	TRBV4-2	few	CASSQDPGAGNTIYF	TGTGCCAGCAGCCAAGATCCGGGGGCTGGAAACACCATATATTTT
TRBJ1-4	NA	TRBV6-1	NA	CASSGLFGSEKLFF	TGTGCCAGCAGCGGGCTCTTCGGTAGTGAAAAACTGTTTTTT
TRBJ2-1	TRBD2	TRBV12-3/TRBV12-4	many	CASSPTLSGKSYNEQFF	TGTGCCAGCAGTCCCACCCTGAGCGGGAAGTCCTACAATGAGCAGTTCTTC
TRBJ1-1	NA	TRBV7-9	NA	CASSPVDRTEAFF	TGTGCCAGCAGCCCAGTGGACCGCACTGAAGCTTTCTTT
TRBJ1-2	NA	TRBV24-1	few	CATRTGGGNYGYTF	TGTGCCACCAGGACCGGAGGTGGTAACTATGGCTACACCTTC
TRBJ2-5	NA	TRBV20-1	NA	CSARDLGRQETQYF	TGCAGTGCTAGAGATCTGGGTCGTCAAGAGACCCAGTACTTC
TRBJ2-1	NA	TRBV29-1	many	CSAPRGFNEQFF	TGCAGCGCCCCCCGGGGTTTCAATGAGCAGTTCTTC
TRBJ1-1	NA	TRBV12-3/TRBV12-4	many	CASTEGAEAFF	TGTGCCAGCACGGAAGGGGCTGAAGCTTTCTTT
TRBJ2-3	NA	TRBV5-1	few	CASSVAATGPSTDTQYF	TGCGCCAGCAGCGTTGCAGCCACCGGGCCGTCGACAGATACGCAGTATTTT
TRBJ2-7	TRBD1	TRBV10-3	few	CAISERTGSSYEQYF	TGTGCCATCAGTGAGAGGACAGGGAGCTCCTACGAGCAGTACTTC
TRBJ2-1	TRBD2	TRBV7-9	NA	CASSTLPGLASYNEQFF	TGTGCCAGCAGCACCTTACCGGGACTAGCCTCCTACAATGAGCAGTTCTTC
TRBJ2-4	TRBD1	TRBV6-4	NA	CASSVATGTAKNIQYF	TGTGCCAGCAGTGTCGCGACAGGGACAGCCAAAAACATTCAGTACTTC
TRBJ1-4	TRBD1	TRBV29-1	many	CSVKDRGEKLFF	TGCAGCGTAAAGGACAGGGGTGAAAAACTGTTTTTT
TRBJ2-7	TRBD2	TRBV7-9	NA	CASSLASSGRYEQYF	TGTGCCAGCAGCTTAGCTTCTAGCGGGAGATACGAGCAGTACTTC
TRBJ1-4	TRBD1	TRBV10-3	NA	CAIRATGGNEKLFF	TGTGCCATCAGAGCGACAGGGGGTAATGAAAAACTGTTTTTT
TRBJ2-2	TRBD1	TRBV5-1	NA	CASKTPKTGVAGELFF	TGCGCCAGCAAGACACCCAAGACAGGGGTAGCCGGGGAGCTGTTTTTT
TRBJ2-5	NA	TRBV7-7	few	CASSWTGTETQYF	TGTGCTAGCAGCTGGACCGGAACGGAGACCCAGTACTTC
TRBJ2-1	NA	TRBV29-1	NA	CSVEVHGDRGKQFF	TGCAGCGTTGAAGTCCACGGGGACCGGGGCAAGCAGTTCTTC
TRBJ1-5	NA	TRBV15	NA	CATSRGDRRGQPQHF	TGTGCCACCAGCAGAGGGGACCGGCGGGGTCAGCCCCAGCATTTT
TRBJ1-5	NA	TRBV12-3/TRBV12-4	many	CASSGGSNQPQHF	TGTGCCAGCAGTGGTGGTAGCAATCAGCCCCAGCATTTT
TRBJ2-7	NA	TRBV7-9	few	CASSLSRGAQTYEQYF	TGTGCCAGCAGCTTAAGCCGGGGGGCCCAAACCTACGAGCAGTACTTC
TRBJ2-7	TRBD1	TRBV3-1	NA	CASSGRQGIGHEQYF	TGTGCCAGCAGCGGGAGACAGGGTATCGGCCACGAGCAGTACTTC
TRBJ1-2	TRBD1	TRBV20-1	NA	CSGAGQGIGGYTF	TGCAGTGGAGCTGGACAGGGAATCGGAGGCTACACCTTC
TRBJ2-3	NA	TRBV7-9	many	CASSSLAGKGTDTQYF	TGTGCCAGCAGCTCCTTGGCTGGCAAGGGCACAGATACGCAGTATTTT
TRBJ2-6	NA	TRBV5-5	NA	CASSPTLSGANVLTF	TGTGCCAGCAGCCCAACTCTCTCTGGGGCCAACGTCCTGACTTTC
TRBJ2-1	TRBD2	TRBV5-6	many	CASSLITSGRVSSYNEQFF	TGTGCCAGCAGCTTGATAACTAGCGGGAGAGTTAGCTCCTACAATGAGCAGTTCTTC
TRBJ2-1	TRBD2	TRBV14	NA	CASSQVSTSGSYNEQFF	TGTGCCAGCAGCCAAGTTTCGACTAGCGGGAGCTACAATGAGCAGTTCTTC
TRBJ2-7	TRBD2	TRBV9	few	CASSVEPSGSYEQYF	TGTGCCAGCAGCGTAGAGCCTAGCGGGAGTTACGAGCAGTACTTC
TRBJ2-2	TRBD2	TRBV12-3/TRBV12-4	few	CAIRILLLRGGTGELFF	TGTGCCATCAGAATCCTCCTCCTGCGGGGGGGCACCGGGGAGCTGTTTTTT
TRBJ2-3	NA	TRBV7-2	NA	CASSLVGAADTQYF	TGTGCCAGCAGCTTAGTAGGCGCAGCGGATACGCAGTATTTT
TRBJ2-7	NA	TRBV5-1	medium-sized	CASSLVGGYEQYF	TGCGCCAGCAGCTTGGTCGGAGGCTACGAGCAGTACTTC
TRBJ1-1	NA	TRBV12-3/TRBV12-4	NA	CATTPERGDTEAFF	TGTGCCACCACGCCCGAGAGAGGTGACACTGAAGCTTTCTTT
TRBJ1-6	NA	TRBV5-1	many	CASSLARTYNSPLHF	TGCGCCAGCAGCTTGGCCCGAACCTATAATTCACCCCTCCACTTT
TRBJ2-5	TRBD2	TRBV10-3	NA	CAISESASGRQETQYF	TGTGCCATCAGTGAGTCGGCTAGCGGACGCCAAGAGACCCAGTACTTC
TRBJ2-7	NA	TRBV9	NA	CASSVEADPFYEQYF	TGTGCCAGCAGCGTAGAAGCGGACCCATTTTACGAGCAGTACTTC
TRBJ2-1	NA	TRBV9	NA	CASSVARVGGNEQFF	TGTGCCAGCAGCGTAGCCCGAGTTGGAGGGAATGAGCAGTTCTTC